Sequencing of this TCR beta chain was carried out in a study of blood T cell repertoires in COVID-19. About the research overall: Samples of COVID-19 (acute and convalescent) were obtained from the United States, Italy and Spain.

In the original processing: Scientists estimated how many nucleated cells there were by amplifying reference gene primers. The assay was immunoSEQ multiplex PCR, and TCRdb's table has in-frame clones only and misses some. That table supplies the V and J calls and clone size; D and trimming were determined from the DNA. The table records 200,000 to 250,000 clones, around 84% of them present only once. Germline V gene lookup returns CDR1 KGHSH and CDR2 LQKENI. Trimming removed 1 base from V and 3 bases from J; junction bases left unmatched: 3. This CDR3 is 16 amino acids long. The sequence was collected from a man aged 80 or over with acute or convalescent COVID-19. The rearrangement joins TRBV18 to TRBJ1-4; TRBD1 matches 9 bases. Sequencing was done on a sample of peripheral blood. The CDR3 DNA reads as TGTGCCAGCTCACCACTGGACAGGGGACCTAATGAAAAACTGTTTTTT. Protein: CASSPLDRGPNEKLFF. Supplemented by reference TRBV18 and TRBJ1-4, the full variable domain reads NAGVMQNPRHLVRRRGQEARLRCSPMKGHSHVYWYRQLPEEGLKFMVYLQKENIIDESGMPKERFSAEFPKEGPSILRIQQVVRGDSAAYFCASSPLDRGPNEKLFFGSGTQLSVL.